The source of this TCR beta chain is a study of blood T cell repertoires in COVID-19. Background on the study: Samples representing acute and convalescent COVID-19 were sourced from the United States, Italy and Spain. PBMCs, B-cell-depleted T cells, or T cells were the source of the cDNA or gDNA that made up the material.

Authors' data handling: Nucleated cell number was recorded as an estimate derived from reference gene primer amplification. Profiling relied on immunoSEQ multiplex PCR, and the TCRdb table lists in-frame clones only, not all of them. The V and J calls and the clone size are those of that table, but D and trimming were determined from the DNA. The sample carries 150,000 to 200,000 clones, 78% recorded once. The CDR3 loop spans 16 amino acids. V lost 1 base and J lost 3, with 15 bases in between. Germline CDR1 is MGHDK and CDR2 is SYGVNS. The chain links TRBV25-1 to TRBJ1-1; D is unclear. The clonotype was recovered from a woman older than 75 with active or convalescent COVID-19. What was sequenced was peripheral blood. The CDR3 loop reads CASSESVQNGDTEAFF. CDR3 DNA: TGTGCCAGCAGTGAATCTGTACAGAACGGGGACACTGAAGCTTTCTTT.